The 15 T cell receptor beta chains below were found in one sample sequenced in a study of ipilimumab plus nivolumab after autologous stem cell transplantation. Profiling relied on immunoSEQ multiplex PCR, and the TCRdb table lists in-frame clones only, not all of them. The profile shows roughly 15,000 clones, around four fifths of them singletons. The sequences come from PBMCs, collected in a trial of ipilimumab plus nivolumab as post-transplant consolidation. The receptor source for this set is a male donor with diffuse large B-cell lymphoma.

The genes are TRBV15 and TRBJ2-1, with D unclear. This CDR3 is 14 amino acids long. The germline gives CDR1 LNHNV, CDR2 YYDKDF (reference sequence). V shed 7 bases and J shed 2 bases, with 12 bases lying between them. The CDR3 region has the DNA TGTGCCACCACCGAGGCAAGACCCTACAATGAGCAGTTCTTC. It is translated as CATTEARPYNEQFF.

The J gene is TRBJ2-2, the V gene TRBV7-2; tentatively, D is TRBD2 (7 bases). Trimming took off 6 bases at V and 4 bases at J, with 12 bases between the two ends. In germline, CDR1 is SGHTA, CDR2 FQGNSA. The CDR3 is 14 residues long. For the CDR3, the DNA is TGTGCCAGCAGATATGGGGGGGCCACCGGGGAGCTGTTTTTT. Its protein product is CASRYGGATGELFF.

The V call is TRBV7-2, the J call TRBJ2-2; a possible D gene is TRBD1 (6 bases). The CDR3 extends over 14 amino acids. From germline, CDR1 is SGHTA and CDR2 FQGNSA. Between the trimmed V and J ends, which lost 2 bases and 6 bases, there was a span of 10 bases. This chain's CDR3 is CASSLNREAGELFF. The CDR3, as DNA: TGTGCCAGCAGCTTAAACAGGGAAGCCGGGGAGCTGTTTTTT.

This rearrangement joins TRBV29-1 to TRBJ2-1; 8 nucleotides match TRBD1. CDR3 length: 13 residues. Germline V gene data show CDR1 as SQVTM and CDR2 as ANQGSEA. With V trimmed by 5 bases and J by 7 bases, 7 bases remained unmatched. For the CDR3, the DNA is TGCAGCGTTCGCCAGGGGGCGCTTAATGAGCAGTTCTTC. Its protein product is CSVRQGALNEQFF.

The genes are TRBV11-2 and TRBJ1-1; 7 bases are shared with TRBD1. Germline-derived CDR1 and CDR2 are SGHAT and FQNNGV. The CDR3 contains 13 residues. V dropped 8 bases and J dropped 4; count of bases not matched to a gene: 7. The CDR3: CASSRQGITEAFF. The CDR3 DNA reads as TGTGCCAGCTCCCGACAGGGAATCACTGAAGCTTTCTTT.

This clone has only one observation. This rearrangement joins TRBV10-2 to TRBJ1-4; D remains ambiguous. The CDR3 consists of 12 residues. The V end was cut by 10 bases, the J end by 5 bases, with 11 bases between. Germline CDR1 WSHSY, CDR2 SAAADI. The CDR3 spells CATQSSNEKLFF. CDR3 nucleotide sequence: TGCGCCACCCAGTCAAGCAATGAAAAACTGTTTTTT.

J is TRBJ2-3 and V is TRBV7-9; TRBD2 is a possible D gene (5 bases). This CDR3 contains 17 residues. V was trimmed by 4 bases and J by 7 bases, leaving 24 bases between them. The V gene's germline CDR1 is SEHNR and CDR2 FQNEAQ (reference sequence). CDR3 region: CASSSGRERLTRNTQYF. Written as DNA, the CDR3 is TGTGCCAGCAGCTCCGGTCGTGAGCGGCTCACAAGGAATACGCAGTATTTT.

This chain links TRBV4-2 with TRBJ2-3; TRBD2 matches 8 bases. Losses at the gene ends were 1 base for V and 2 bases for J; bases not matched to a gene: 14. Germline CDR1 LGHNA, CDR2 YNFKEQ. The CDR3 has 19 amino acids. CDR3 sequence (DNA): TGTGCCAGCAGCCAAGTAGGTGGGATGCGGGGGGTCCTCACAGATACGCAGTATTTT. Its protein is CASSQVGGMRGVLTDTQYF.

As DNA, the CDR3 is TGTGCCAGCAGTCACTCAGGGGACGGTGAGCAGTTCTTC. Its protein is CASSHSGDGEQFF. The chain is built from TRBV27 and TRBJ2-1; the D gene is possibly TRBD1 (6 bases). The V gene lost 5 bases and the J gene lost 9 bases, with 14 bases spanning the gap. Germline lookup yields CDR1 MNHEY and CDR2 SMNVEV (reference sequence). This CDR3 has 13 amino acids.

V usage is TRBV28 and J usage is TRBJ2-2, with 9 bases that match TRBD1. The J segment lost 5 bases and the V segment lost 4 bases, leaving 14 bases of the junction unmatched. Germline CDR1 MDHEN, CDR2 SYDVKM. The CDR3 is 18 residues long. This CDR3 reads CASSSAINTGGSTGELFF. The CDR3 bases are TGTGCCAGCAGTTCTGCAATCAACACAGGGGGCTCGACCGGGGAGCTGTTTTTT.

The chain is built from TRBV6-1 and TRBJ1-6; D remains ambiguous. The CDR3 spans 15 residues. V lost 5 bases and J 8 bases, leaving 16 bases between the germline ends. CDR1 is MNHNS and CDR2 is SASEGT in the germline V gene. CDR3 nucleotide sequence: TGTGCCAGCAGTCTTTTATTTAATGGTGATTCACCCCTCCACTTT. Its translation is CASSLLFNGDSPLHF.

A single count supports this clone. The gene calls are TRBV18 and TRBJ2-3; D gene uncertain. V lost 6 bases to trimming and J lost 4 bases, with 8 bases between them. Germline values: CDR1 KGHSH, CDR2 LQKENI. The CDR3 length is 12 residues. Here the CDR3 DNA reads TGTGCCAGCTCGGAGTCCGCAGATACGCAGTATTTT. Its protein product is CASSESADTQYF.

CDR3 DNA: TGTGCCAGTAGTATGGGACAGCCGAGCAATCAGCCCCAGCATTTT. This gives the protein CASSMGQPSNQPQHF. The V gene is TRBV19, the J gene TRBJ1-5; TRBD1 matches 7 bases. Per germline, CDR1 LNHDA and CDR2 SQIVND (reference sequence). V was clipped by 3 bases and J by 1 base; unmatched bases: 3. The CDR3 contains 15 residues.

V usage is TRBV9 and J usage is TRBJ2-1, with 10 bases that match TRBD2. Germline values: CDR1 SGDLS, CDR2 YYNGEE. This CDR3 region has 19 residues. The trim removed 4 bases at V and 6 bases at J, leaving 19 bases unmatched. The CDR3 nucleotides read TGTGCCAGCAGCCCAACCATCCCCTTTATAGCGGGGGGTTTCAATGAGCAGTTCTTC. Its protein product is CASSPTIPFIAGGFNEQFF. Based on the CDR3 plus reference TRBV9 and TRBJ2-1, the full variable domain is DSGVTQTPKHLITATGQRVTLRCSPRSGDLSVYWYQQSLDQGLQFLIQYYNGEERAKGNILERFSAQQFPDLHSELNLSSLELGDSALYFCASSPTIPFIAGGFNEQFFGPGTRLTVL.

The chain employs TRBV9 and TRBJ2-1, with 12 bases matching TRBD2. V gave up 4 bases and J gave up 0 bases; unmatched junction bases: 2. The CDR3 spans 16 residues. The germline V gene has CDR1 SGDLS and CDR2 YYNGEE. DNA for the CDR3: TGTGCCAGCAGCCGACTAGCGGGGGCCTCCTACAATGAGCAGTTCTTC. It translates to CASSRLAGASYNEQFF.